These 24 T cell receptor beta chains were all obtained from the same sample, sequenced in a study of neurological immune-mediated disorders. TCRdb ran MiXCR on the 5' RACE reads and lists one entry per CDR3 protein. The sample records about 28,000 distinct CDR3 sequences, around 10% being singletons. Sequences were obtained from PBMCs. Receptors originate from a man in his sixties in good health.

This clonotype was counted at least ten times. The rearrangement links TRBV27 to TRBJ2-2; D ambiguous. Per the germline V gene, CDR1 is MNHEY and CDR2 is SMNVEV (reference sequence). Deletions cut 3 bases from V and 5 bases from J, with 19 bases between. The CDR3 loop spans 17 amino acids. CDR3 protein: CASSFLVGFLRTGELFF. The CDR3 DNA sequence: TGTGCCAGCAGTTTCCTTGTCGGGTTTTTAAGGACCGGGGAGCTGTTTTTT.

This clonotype was seen repeatedly, ten times or more. The chain carries TRBV6-6 and TRBJ1-2; D possibly corresponds to TRBD1 (5 bases). This CDR3 spans 15 amino acids. V was trimmed by 6 bases and J by 2 bases, leaving 16 bases between them. The germline CDR1 and CDR2 sequences are MNHNY and SVGAGI (reference sequence). The CDR3 is CASSPDGGLNYGYTF. CDR3 DNA: TGTGCCAGCAGCCCCGATGGGGGACTCAACTATGGCTACACCTTC.

This clonotype was observed a handful of times. The chain combines TRBV12-3 or TRBV12-4 with TRBJ2-7; 8 bases agree with TRBD1. After removal of 1 base from V and 3 bases from J, the junction contained 17 bases not matched to a gene. The CDR3 is 19 residues long. The CDR3 DNA reads as TGTGCCAGCAGTTTAGGGGCAGGGGGCGGGTTACGGGTGGGCTACGAGCAGTACTTC. Translated, it gives CASSLGAGGGLRVGYEQYF.

The chain is built from TRBV6-1 and TRBJ1-2; 8 bases match TRBD1. Per germline, CDR1 MNHNS and CDR2 SASEGT. Trimming at V came to 8 bases and at J to 8 bases, leaving 10 bases not matched to a gene. The CDR3 covers 13 residues. Here the CDR3 DNA reads TGTGCCAGCCTGACAGGGGCCACGCGGGGCTACACCTTC. It codes for CASLTGATRGYTF.

This clonotype was recorded at least ten times. The chain has TRBV7-8 and TRBJ2-4, with D possibly matching TRBD1 (6 bases). The V and J ends lost 5 bases and 5 bases respectively, with 28 bases between them. Germline V gene data show CDR1 as SGHVS and CDR2 as FQNEAQ. CDR3 length equals 19 residues. CDR3: CASSPKWPLLTRGENIQYF. The DNA for the CDR3 is TGTGCCAGCAGCCCAAAATGGCCGCTTCTGACCAGGGGTGAAAACATTCAGTACTTC. Full variable domain (rest looked up from reference TRBV7-8 and TRBJ2-4): GAGVSQSPRYKVAKRGQDVALRCDPISGHVSLFWYQQALGQGPEFLTYFQNEAQLDKSGLPSDRFFAERPEGSVSTLKIQRTQQEDSAVYLCASSPKWPLLTRGENIQYFGAGTRLSVL.

This clonotype was found many times. For the CDR3, the DNA is TGTGCCAGCAGCAAGACAGGATCCACCTACGAGCAGTACTTC. The encoded protein is CASSKTGSTYEQYF. V is TRBV12-3 or TRBV12-4 and J is TRBJ2-7; possible D gene TRBD1, 6 bases. This CDR3 has 14 residues. Trimming left V 6 bases short and J 2 bases short, with 14 bases between.

This clonotype came up many times. The chain carries TRBV6-5 and TRBJ2-2; no clear D gene. CDR3 length: 16 amino acids. CDR1 and CDR2 (germline): MNHEY, SVGAGI. V was shortened by 6 bases and J by 2 bases, with 16 bases between the two germline ends. CDR3 bases: TGTGCCAGCAGCCCTGGGATCCAATTAAACACCGGGGAGCTGTTTTTT. Protein: CASSPGIQLNTGELFF.

This clonotype was counted ten times or more. The chain links TRBV10-3 to TRBJ2-3, with D perhaps matching TRBD2 (6 bases). Trimming pared 8 bases from V and 1 base from J, leaving 10 bases between. The CDR3 length is 13 residues. Germline loops: CDR1 ENHRY, CDR2 SYGVKD. CDR3 DNA: TGTGCCATCGGGAGCGGGCGCACAGATACGCAGTATTTT. Its translation is CAIGSGRTDTQYF.

The table lists this clonotype with a few counts. The chain has TRBV7-2 and TRBJ2-7; tentatively, D is TRBD2 (6 bases). Germline CDR1 and CDR2: SGHTA and FQGNSA. V was cut by 1 base and J by 0 bases, with 16 bases left in between. This CDR3 spans 17 amino acids. The CDR3 DNA is TGTGCCAGCAGCTTAGTTTCCGGGGGACGATTCTCCTACGAGCAGTACTTC. This translates into CASSLVSGGRFSYEQYF.

This clonotype has at least ten counts. The CDR3 DNA is TGTGCCAGCAGCTTAGCCCCCGGGCGCTCCTACAATGAGCAGTTCTTC. It is translated as CASSLAPGRSYNEQFF. This chain joins TRBV7-2 and TRBJ2-1; D remains unclear. The V end lost 0 bases, the J end lost 0 bases, and 9 bases lay between the germline ends. CDR3 length: 16 residues. The germline V gene encodes CDR1 SGHTA and CDR2 FQGNSA.

This chain connects TRBV10-1 to TRBJ2-5, with 7 bases fitting TRBD2. TRBJ2-1 explains the end of the DNA better; the J call may be wrong. Germline V gene data show CDR1 as WNHNN and CDR2 as SYGVQD (reference sequence). The CDR3 covers 14 residues. Here the CDR3 DNA reads TGCGCCAGCAGCGAGGGCCTAGCGGTAGAGACCCAGTTCTTC. Translation gives CASSEGLAVETQFF.

This clonotype came up many times. The rearrangement links TRBV11-2 to TRBJ1-2; D unclear. The V gene's germline CDR1 is SGHAT and CDR2 FQNNGV. V was clipped by 5 bases and J by 1 base, with 14 bases between them. CDR3 length: 15 amino acids. The CDR3 here is CASSRDATFNYGYTF. The CDR3 DNA reads as TGTGCCAGCAGCCGCGATGCCACTTTTAACTATGGCTACACCTTC.

This clonotype was detected many times. This chain joins TRBV6-6 and TRBJ2-7; D may correspond to TRBD1 or TRBD2 (5 bases each). V was shortened by 6 bases and J by 2 bases, with 17 bases between the two germline ends. CDR1 and CDR2 (germline): MNHNY, SVGAGI (reference sequence). The length of the CDR3 is 15 residues. In DNA, the CDR3 is TGTGCCAGCAGCCCTGGTTGGGACGGGACCTACGAGCAGTACTTC. Translation: CASSPGWDGTYEQYF.

This clonotype showed up many times. The rearrangement uses TRBV6-2 or TRBV6-3 and TRBJ1-1, with D uncertain. Germline V gene lookup returns CDR1 MNHEY and CDR2 SVGEGT. With 6 bases removed from V and 3 bases from J, the gap between germline ends came to 14 bases. The CDR3 covers 14 residues. The CDR3 coding sequence is TGTGCCAGCAGCCTTACCCCGCAGTACACTGAAGCTTTCTTT. It codes for CASSLTPQYTEAFF.

Note on this clonotype: The junction departs from germline at one end; a sequencing error may be responsible. The chain has TRBV9 and TRBJ1-3; TRBD1 is a possible D gene (5 bases). CDR3 length: 15 amino acids. The germline V gene has CDR1 SGDLS and CDR2 YYNGEE. CDR3 sequence (DNA): TGTGCCAGCAGTAACCACAGGAACTCTGGAAACACCAGATATTTT. It yields the protein CASSNHRNSGNTRYF.

This clonotype was found many times. The rearrangement joins TRBV7-9 to TRBJ2-5; tentatively, D is TRBD2 (6 bases). This CDR3 region has 13 residues. Germline V gene sequence: CDR1 SEHNR, CDR2 FQNEAQ (reference sequence). Deletions cut 4 bases from V and 5 bases from J, with 11 bases between. CDR3 region: CASSWRGSETQYF. The CDR3 bases are TGTGCCAGCAGCTGGCGGGGAAGCGAGACCCAGTACTTC.

As concerns this clonotype: A much bigger clone sits one base away, suggesting this may be a read error. No conserved phenylalanine or tryptophan is present at the end of the CDR3, so a read error is the likely explanation. The chain combines TRBV28 with TRBJ2-1; D is undetermined. The CDR3 has 14 amino acids. V lost 7 bases, J lost 2 bases, and 12 bases lay in between. Germline V CDR1 and CDR2: MDHEN, SYDVKM. CDR3 in amino acids: CASKFGGTYNEQFL. DNA of the CDR3: TGTGCCAGCAAGTTCGGCGGCACCTACAATGAGCAGTTCTTA.

This clonotype was seen ten or more times. Sequence at one end of the junction differs from germline and may be a read error. The chain carries TRBV2 and TRBJ1-2; D is undetermined. The germline V gene encodes CDR1 SNHLY and CDR2 FYNNEI. The CDR3 extends over 13 amino acids. CDR3 DNA: TGTGCCAGCGGTGAGAGGGCCCGCGAGGGCTACACCTTC. Residues: CASGERAREGYTF.

This clonotype was detected many times. V and J are TRBV6-1 and TRBJ1-5; D gene unclear. The CDR3 loop spans 13 amino acids. The germline V and J ends were trimmed by 7 bases and 2 bases, with 9 bases remaining between them. Germline V gene sequence: CDR1 MNHNS, CDR2 SASEGT. The CDR3 region is CASTAAGNQPQHF. The CDR3 nucleotides read TGTGCCAGCACCGCGGCGGGCAATCAGCCCCAGCATTTT.

The genes are TRBV2 and TRBJ1-6; D call uncertain. The germline gives CDR1 SNHLY, CDR2 FYNNEI. V shed 7 bases and J shed 10 bases, with 8 bases lying between them. The CDR3 loop spans 11 amino acids. In DNA form, the CDR3 reads TGTGCCAGCAAGTTTGTGTCACCCCTCCACTTT. It specifies CASKFVSPLHF. Using reference TRBV2 and TRBJ1-6 for the parts outside the CDR3, the full variable domain is EPEVTQTPSHQVTQMGQEVILRCVPISNHLYFYWYRQILGQKVEFLVSFYNNEISEKSEIFDDQFSVERPDGSNFTLKIRSTKLEDSAMYFCASKFVSPLHFGNGTRLTVT.

V usage is TRBV7-2 and J usage is TRBJ2-7; the match to TRBD2 covers 11 bases. V was pared by 10 bases and J by 3 bases, with 8 bases of the junction left unmatched. In germline, CDR1 is SGHTA, CDR2 FQGNSA. This CDR3 region has 14 residues. CDR3 nucleotide sequence: TGTGCCAACAGTCCCACTAGCGGGAGCTACGAGCAGTACTTC. As protein: CANSPTSGSYEQYF.

This clonotype occurred many times. The genes are TRBV5-6 and TRBJ2-2; D remains unclear. The CDR3 is 14 residues long. Germline V CDR1 and CDR2: SGHDT, YYEEEE. Trimming shortened V by 0 bases and J by 7 bases, and 10 bases separated the two germline ends. The CDR3 is CASSLEGKRGELFF. The CDR3 coding sequence is TGTGCCAGCAGCTTGGAGGGCAAACGCGGGGAGCTGTTTTTT.

In this sample, this clonotype turned up many times. This chain connects TRBV5-1 to TRBJ2-2; the D is unclear. The CDR3 totals 13 residues. V shed 2 bases and J shed 7 bases, with 9 bases lying between them. Germline CDR1 is SGHRS and CDR2 is YFSETQ. The CDR3 region is CASSLRGIGELFF. The CDR3, as DNA: TGCGCCAGCAGCTTAAGAGGAATCGGGGAGCTGTTTTTT.

Notes on this clonotype: The junction does not match germline at one end; this may be a read error. The V and J genes are TRBV12-3 or TRBV12-4 and TRBJ1-5, with 10 bases identical to TRBD1. The CDR3 covers 15 residues. CDR3 DNA: TGTGCCGGCAGGCGGACAGGGGGTTCGTATCAGCCCCAGCATTTT. Encoded protein: CAGRRTGGSYQPQHF.